Sequencing of this TCR beta chain was carried out in a study of T cells in localized non-small cell lung cancer. The study, taken as a whole, reports: Higher blood T cell density went with longer overall survival. Uninvolved adjacent lung had the highest recorded T cell clonality, with tumor below it. Of the top 100 tumor clones, median roughly 55 were in adjacent lung, 25 to 35 among its top 100.

Using immunoSEQ multiplex PCR, the repertoire was profiled, and TCRdb retains in-frame clones only, with some absent. This table holds 32,000 or so clones, 90% found once. On this clone itself: Its antigen is unidentified.

The source was peripheral blood, collected before any cancer treatment. The sequence was collected from a man between 40 and 75 years old with stage I lung adenocarcinoma.

The CDR3 DNA follows: TGTGCCAGCAGGGTCGGACAGGGCAATCAGCCCCAGCATTTT. Its translation: CASRVGQGNQPQHF. This rearrangement joins TRBV6-6 to TRBJ1-5; 7 positions match TRBD1. CDR1 MNHNY and CDR2 SVGAGI come from the germline V gene (reference sequence). The CDR3 length is 14 residues. The junction had 4 bases not matched to a gene; V was cut back by 6 bases and J by 2 bases.